Presented here are 25 T cell receptor beta chains from one specimen sequenced in a study of neurological immune-mediated disorders. TCRdb reanalysed the 5' RACE reads using MiXCR and keeps one entry per CDR3 protein. The sample yields tens of thousands of distinct CDR3 sequences, about 9% seen once. What was sequenced was PBMCs. All receptors derive from a man aged 45-65 years in good health.

This clonotype was recorded at least ten times. CDR3 residues: CASSAGLAGNNEQFF. In DNA, the CDR3 is TGTGCCAGCAGCGCTGGACTAGCGGGTAACAATGAGCAGTTCTTC. The rearrangement links TRBV9 to TRBJ2-1; 11 bases match TRBD2. The V gene's germline CDR1 is SGDLS and CDR2 YYNGEE. J lost 5 bases, V lost 3 bases, and 4 bases had no gene match. The CDR3 contains 15 residues. Looking up the rest from reference TRBV9 and TRBJ2-1 gives the full variable domain: DSGVTQTPKHLITATGQRVTLRCSPRSGDLSVYWYQQSLDQGLQFLIQYYNGEERAKGNILERFSAQQFPDLHSELNLSSLELGDSALYFCASSAGLAGNNEQFFGPGTRLTVL.

At least ten counts were recorded for this clonotype. The chain is built from TRBV20-1 and TRBJ1-1; D ambiguous. The CDR3 is 16 amino acids. Germline V gene lookup returns CDR1 DFQATT and CDR2 SNEGSKA (reference sequence). V shed 6 bases and J shed 0 bases, with 20 bases lying between them. CDR3 in DNA: TGCAGTGCCCTTCCCCTTCGAGAGGGTATGAACACTGAAGCTTTCTTT. Translation: CSALPLREGMNTEAFF.

This clonotype was found many times. The V and J genes are TRBV12-3 or TRBV12-4 and TRBJ1-5; D remains unclear. The V gene lost 3 bases and the J gene lost 6 bases, with 6 bases spanning the gap. The CDR3 consists of 12 residues. CDR3 in DNA: TGTGCCAGCAGTTTTAGCCTTCAGCCCCAGCATTTT. Protein sequence: CASSFSLQPQHF.

This clonotype was picked up many times. This chain links TRBV5-1 with TRBJ2-5, with TRBD2 matching over 8 bases. Germline V gene sequence: CDR1 SGHRS, CDR2 YFSETQ. The CDR3 is 16 amino acids. Trimming at V came to 4 bases and at J to 0 bases, leaving 8 bases not matched to a gene. The CDR3 region has the DNA TGCGCCAGCAGCATAGGGACTAGAGGGTACCAAGAGACCCAGTACTTC. Translating gives CASSIGTRGYQETQYF. The variable domain in full, completed from reference TRBV5-1 and TRBJ2-5, reads KAGVTQTPRYLIKTRGQQVTLSCSPISGHRSVSWYQQTPGQGLQFLFEYFSETQRNKGNFPGRFSGRQFSNSRSEMNVSTLELGDSALYLCASSIGTRGYQETQYFGPGTRLLVL.

In its sample, this clonotype was seen many times. The chain combines TRBV5-1 with TRBJ2-5, with a tentative D call TRBD2 (6 bases). CDR1 is SGHRS, CDR2 YFSETQ, per germline. V lost 2 bases and J lost 3, with 11 bases in between. CDR3 length equals 14 residues. The CDR3 sequence is CASSLGGGEETQYF. CDR3 nucleotides: TGCGCCAGCAGCTTAGGTGGCGGGGAAGAGACCCAGTACTTC.

This clonotype occurred a few times. The chain employs TRBV5-1 and TRBJ2-1; TRBD1 matches 10 bases. Germline V gene data show CDR1 as SGHRS and CDR2 as YFSETQ. The V segment lost 4 bases and the J segment 1 base; nucleotides outside the gene matches: 11. The CDR3 length is 18 residues. The CDR3 region has the DNA TGCGCCAGCAGCCTCCAGCCGGGACAGGGGCGATCCTACAATGAGCAGTTCTTC. Its protein product is CASSLQPGQGRSYNEQFF.

This clonotype has a count of ten or more. The chain has TRBV29-1 and TRBJ2-2, with TRBD1 identical over 10 bases. CDR3 length: 14 residues. CDR1 SQVTM and CDR2 ANQGSEA come from the germline V gene. Trimming cost V 6 bases and J 6 bases; bases outside gene matches: 7. CDR3 coding DNA: TGCAGCGTCCTACGGGACAGGGGATCCGGGGAGCTGTTTTTT. Translating gives CSVLRDRGSGELFF.

Many counts were recorded for this clonotype. CDR3 sequence (DNA): TGCGCCAGCAGCTTGATGGCGGGCTCGAACACTGAAGCTTTCTTT. Encoded protein: CASSLMAGSNTEAFF. V is TRBV5-1 and J is TRBJ1-1; D is unclear. CDR3 length equals 15 residues. Trimming took 1 base from V and 1 from J, leaving 11 bases between them. The germline gives CDR1 SGHRS, CDR2 YFSETQ.

For this clonotype: Because the CDR3's place on the DNA is in doubt, the DNA is left out and the CDR3 is given as listed by TCRdb. J is TRBJ2-6 and V is TRBV20-1; the tabulated D call, TRBD1, remains unverified against the DNA. CDR1 and CDR2 from the germline V gene are DFQATT and SNEGSKA (reference sequence). A total of 17 residues make up the CDR3, ends included. The chain's CDR3 is CSARVGTGISGANVLSF.

This clonotype was detected many times. This chain links TRBV5-1 with TRBJ2-7, with 8 bases fitting TRBD1. There are 16 residues in the CDR3. The J segment lost 6 bases and the V segment lost 4 bases, leaving 15 bases of the junction unmatched. The germline V gene encodes CDR1 SGHRS and CDR2 YFSETQ. Here the CDR3 reads CASSIDGHGQGREQYF. DNA of the CDR3: TGCGCCAGCAGCATCGACGGCCACGGACAGGGTCGCGAGCAGTACTTC.

This clonotype has at least ten counts. The chain recombines TRBV12-3 or TRBV12-4 with TRBJ1-6; D not certain. Trimming shortened V by 5 bases and J by 0 bases, and 17 bases separated the two germline ends. This CDR3 spans 18 amino acids. CDR3 in DNA: TGTGCCAGCAGTACACGGCCCGGGGAAAGCTCCTATAATTCACCCCTCCACTTT. This sequence encodes CASSTRPGESSYNSPLHF.

There are many counts of this clonotype. The genes are TRBV11-2 and TRBJ1-2; no reliable D call. The CDR3 has 14 residues. Trimming left V 0 bases short and J 4 bases short, with 9 bases between. Germline loops: CDR1 SGHAT, CDR2 FQNNGV. CDR3 DNA sequence: TGTGCCAGCAGCTTAGACGGATCAATCTATGGCTACACCTTC. Protein product: CASSLDGSIYGYTF. The full variable domain, with the rest looked up from reference TRBV11-2 and TRBJ1-2, is EAGVAQSPRYKIIEKRQSVAFWCNPISGHATLYWYQQILGQGPKLLIQFQNNGVVDDSQLPKDRFSAERLKGVDSTLKIQPAKLEDSAVYLCASSLDGSIYGYTFGSGTRLTVV.

This clonotype was seen a few times. A much larger clone differs from this one at a single base, so this may be a read error. J is TRBJ2-6 and V is TRBV29-1; a weak D match, TRBD1 (5 bases). Per the germline V gene, CDR1 is SQVTM and CDR2 is ANQGSEA. The CDR3 runs 14 residues. The CDR3: CSVDGSSGADVLTF. The CDR3 DNA follows: TGCAGCGTTGACGGCAGCTCTGGGGCCGACGTCCTGACTTTC.

This clonotype was detected many times. The chain employs TRBV5-1 and TRBJ2-5; 10 nucleotides match TRBD1. The CDR3 consists of 16 residues. Germline CDR1 SGHRS, CDR2 YFSETQ. The V segment lost 0 bases and the J segment 5 bases; nucleotides outside the gene matches: 7. The CDR3 DNA sequence: TGCGCCAGCAGCTTGGCCGGGACAGGGGCCCGGGAGACCCAGTACTTC. It is translated as CASSLAGTGARETQYF.

This clonotype has at least ten counts. The V gene is TRBV24-1, the J gene TRBJ2-5; the D gene is possibly TRBD1 (6 bases). V dropped 7 bases and J dropped 5 bases, with 13 bases sitting between them. Germline V gene data show CDR1 as KGHDR and CDR2 as SFDVKD. This CDR3 spans 13 amino acids. CDR3 amino acids: CATSQGKAETQYF. The DNA of the CDR3 is TGTGCCACCAGCCAGGGGAAGGCGGAGACCCAGTACTTC.

This clonotype appeared a single time. A much larger clone is a single base away; this may be a read error. This CDR3 is CASRRQGEYEQYF. The CDR3 bases are TGTGCCAGCAGGAGACAGGGGGAGTACGAGCAGTACTTC. This sequence joins TRBV28 and TRBJ2-7; 9 bases are a match to TRBD1. After removal of 6 bases from V and 4 bases from J, the junction contained 4 bases not matched to a gene. This CDR3 region has 13 residues. CDR1 and CDR2 (germline): MDHEN, SYDVKM.

This clonotype was seen at least ten times. The rearrangement uses TRBV3-1 and TRBJ2-4, with 8 bases identical to TRBD1. Germline V lookup: CDR1 LGHDT, CDR2 YNNKEL (reference sequence). Trimming cost V 5 bases and J 0 bases; bases outside gene matches: 9. The CDR3 spans 17 residues. The CDR3 region is CASSKSGTGLAKNIQYF. Written as DNA, the CDR3 is TGTGCCAGCAGCAAGAGTGGGACAGGTCTAGCCAAAAACATTCAGTACTTC.

This clonotype occurred many times. This sequence joins TRBV5-1 and TRBJ2-1, with 9 bases identical to TRBD2. V trimming: 4 bases; J trimming: 10 bases; junction bases outside the gene matches: 12. This CDR3 contains 15 residues. Germline values: CDR1 SGHRS, CDR2 YFSETQ. CDR3: CASSPRQREAMEQFF. The DNA of the CDR3 is TGCGCCAGCAGCCCCCGCCAGCGGGAGGCAATGGAGCAGTTCTTC. Together with reference TRBV5-1 and TRBJ2-1, the CDR3 gives the full variable domain: KAGVTQTPRYLIKTRGQQVTLSCSPISGHRSVSWYQQTPGQGLQFLFEYFSETQRNKGNFPGRFSGRQFSNSRSEMNVSTLELGDSALYLCASSPRQREAMEQFFGPGTRLTVL.

Only a few counts were recorded for this clonotype. The chain combines TRBV6-5 with TRBJ1-5, with a tentative D call TRBD1 (5 bases). CDR3 length equals 14 residues. Germline lookup yields CDR1 MNHEY and CDR2 SVGAGI. V shed 6 bases and J shed 3 bases, with 12 bases lying between them. The CDR3 reads CASRPPGNNQPQHF. The CDR3 nucleotides read TGTGCCAGCAGGCCCCCAGGGAACAATCAGCCCCAGCATTTT.

This clonotype has at least ten counts. The chain recombines TRBV6-1 with TRBJ2-2, with 12 bases that match TRBD2. The CDR3 sequence is 14 residues long. The germline gives CDR1 MNHNS, CDR2 SASEGT. With 7 bases clipped from V and 4 bases from J, the junction kept 1 base outside the gene matches. The CDR3 nucleotides read TGTGCCAGCACACTAGCGGGAGGCACCGGGGAGCTGTTTTTT. This encodes CASTLAGGTGELFF.

This clonotype was picked up many times. V usage is TRBV6-1 and J usage is TRBJ2-2; 7 bases agree with TRBD2. Germline values: CDR1 MNHNS, CDR2 SASEGT. This CDR3 is 13 amino acids long. Trimming took 11 bases from V and 0 from J; bases not matched to a gene: 3. This CDR3 reads CAFGGTNTGELFF. For the CDR3, the DNA is TGTGCCTTCGGGGGGACGAACACCGGGGAGCTGTTTTTT.

This clonotype was seen ten or more times. The chain recombines TRBV5-1 with TRBJ2-7; 14 bases align to TRBD2. This CDR3 region has 19 residues. V lost 2 bases to trimming and J lost 3 bases; unmatched junction nucleotides: 13. In germline, CDR1 is SGHRS, CDR2 YFSETQ. The CDR3 nucleotides read TGCGCCAGCAGCTTATCCGGGACTAGCGGGAGAGGTTTCAGCTACGAGCAGTACTTC. This codes for CASSLSGTSGRGFSYEQYF.

This clonotype occurred many times. The chain uses TRBV7-2 and TRBJ2-7; no firm D call. CDR3 length: 13 amino acids. Germline V gene sequence: CDR1 SGHTA, CDR2 FQGNSA. Between the trimmed V and J ends, which lost 2 bases and 4 bases, there was a span of 9 bases. In DNA, the CDR3 is TGTGCCAGCAGCTTATATCGAAGATACGAGCAGTACTTC. It is translated as CASSLYRRYEQYF.

At least ten counts were recorded for this clonotype. The chain joins TRBV5-5 to TRBJ2-1; a possible D gene is TRBD2 (6 bases). The V gene's germline CDR1 is SGHKS and CDR2 YYEKEE (reference sequence). V was cut by 4 bases and J by 0 bases, with 14 bases left in between. CDR3 length equals 16 residues. This chain's CDR3 is CASSQTAGSSYNEQFF. The CDR3 DNA follows: TGTGCCAGCAGCCAGACTGCGGGGAGCTCCTACAATGAGCAGTTCTTC.

This clonotype has at least ten counts. The V call is TRBV29-1, the J call TRBJ2-5, with 8 nucleotides matching TRBD2. Losses at the gene ends were 2 bases for V and 8 bases for J; bases not matched to a gene: 13. The CDR3 has 15 amino acids. CDR1 and CDR2 from the germline V gene are SQVTM and ANQGSEA. CDR3 bases: TGCAGCGTTGAAACGGGGTTTGGACTAGCCCGCACCCAGTACTTC. Encoded protein: CSVETGFGLARTQYF.